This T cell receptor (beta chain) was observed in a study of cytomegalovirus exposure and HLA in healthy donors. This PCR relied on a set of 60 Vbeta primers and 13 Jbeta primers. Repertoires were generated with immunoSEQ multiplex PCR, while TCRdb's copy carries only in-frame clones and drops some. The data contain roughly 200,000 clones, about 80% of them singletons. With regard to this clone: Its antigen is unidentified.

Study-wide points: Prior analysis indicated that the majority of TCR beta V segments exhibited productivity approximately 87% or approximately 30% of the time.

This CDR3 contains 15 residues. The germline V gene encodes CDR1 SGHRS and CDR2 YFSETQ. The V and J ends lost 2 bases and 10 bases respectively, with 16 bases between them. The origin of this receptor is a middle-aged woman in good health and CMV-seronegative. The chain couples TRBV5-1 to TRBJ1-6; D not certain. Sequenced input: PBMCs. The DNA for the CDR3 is TGCGCCAGCAGCTTTGGAGAGACGCAAACCTCACCCCTCCACTTT. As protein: CASSFGETQTSPLHF.